Listed below are T cell receptor beta chains from one sample, sequenced in a study of blood T cell repertoires in COVID-19. Measured with immunoSEQ multiplex PCR; TCRdb has only the in-frame clones, and not every one. This table holds just over 650,000 clones, about nine tenths found once. The specimen sequenced was peripheral blood. These receptors originate from a woman between 18 and 29 years old with acute or convalescent COVID-19. The CDR3 runs from the conserved cysteine through the conserved F or W. The D gene is left open where the match is weak. For some rows the clone size is stated as once, few or many, or as a class when expanded; others skip it.

cdr3_length d_call clone_size j_call v_call cdr3_nt cdr3_aa
14 . . TRBJ2-3 TRBV7-2 TGTGCCAGCAGCTTAGAAGCGAACACAGATACGCAGTATTTT CASSLEANTDTQYF
16 TRBD1 . TRBJ2-1 TRBV24-1 TGTGCCACCAGTGATTTCGCGGGACAGGGTAACAATGAGCAGTTCTTC CATSDFAGQGNNEQFF
14 . once TRBJ1-3 TRBV3-1/TRBV3-2 TGTGCCAGCAGCCAAGGCGGGCAGGGAAACACCATATATTTT CASSQGGQGNTIYF
12 . . TRBJ1-2 TRBV12-3/TRBV12-4 TGTGCCAGCAGTTTAAGAGGCTATGGCTACACCTTC CASSLRGYGYTF
15 . once TRBJ1-2 TRBV19 TGTGCCAGTAGTTGGGGGGGACACCAGAACTATGGCTACACCTTC CASSWGGHQNYGYTF
13 . once TRBJ1-2 TRBV7-3 TGTGCCAGCAGCTGGGGCAGGGTCGGTGGCTACACCTTC CASSWGRVGGYTF
16 . . TRBJ2-7 TRBV27 TGTGCCAGCAGTTTATTTACGGGCAGGGCTCTGGGGGAGCAGTACTTC CASSLFTGRALGEQYF
16 . . TRBJ2-1 TRBV5-1 TGCGCCAGCAGCTCGGGACTCCCTCGCTCCTACAATGAGCAGTTCTTC CASSSGLPRSYNEQFF
14 . few TRBJ1-3 TRBV9 TGTGCCAGCAGCGTAGGGGACACTGGAAACACCATATATTTT CASSVGDTGNTIYF
16 TRBD2 . TRBJ2-2 TRBV9 TGTGCCAGCAGCGAGAGCGGGGGGTTGGGATTCGGGGAGCTGTTTTTT CASSESGGLGFGELFF
16 TRBD1 . TRBJ1-1 TRBV7-2 TGTGCCAGCAGCTTACGTCAGACAGGGGGGAACACTGAAGCTTTCTTT CASSLRQTGGNTEAFF
15 TRBD1 . TRBJ1-4 TRBV7-9 TGTGCCAGCAGCCACCCGGGACAGGGCTTTGAAAAACTGTTTTTT CASSHPGQGFEKLFF
14 TRBD1 once TRBJ1-1 TRBV14 TGTGCCAGCAGCCTAGGGACAGATAACACTGAAGCTTTCTTT CASSLGTDNTEAFF
13 . . TRBJ2-1 TRBV30 TGTGCCTGGAGACCCAGGGGGGACAATGAGCAGTTCTTC CAWRPRGDNEQFF
15 TRBD1 once TRBJ1-6 TRBV2 TGTGCCAGCACCAAAGGTCAGGGGGCAGAGTCACCCCTCCACTTT CASTKGQGAESPLHF
14 . . TRBJ2-7 TRBV9 TGTGCCAGCAGCCCAACTCGGGTTGGGTACGAGCAGTACTTC CASSPTRVGYEQYF
12 . . TRBJ1-2 TRBV6-2/TRBV6-3 TGTGCCAGCAGTTATATGCGCTATGGCTACACCTTC CASSYMRYGYTF
16 TRBD1 . TRBJ2-3 TRBV3-1/TRBV3-2 TGTGCCAGCAGCTCCCCGGACAGGGGGGTCACAGATACGCAGTATTTT CASSSPDRGVTDTQYF
15 . . TRBJ2-7 TRBV7-9 TGTGCCAGCAGCTCCCGCAGGGATAGGATATACGAGCAGTACTTC CASSSRRDRIYEQYF
13 . . TRBJ2-7 TRBV10-3 TGTGCCATCAGTGAGTTGGTAGGGGCCGAGCAGTACTTC CAISELVGAEQYF
14 . . TRBJ2-1 TRBV30 TGTGCCTGGAGCCCGCAGGATCTCAACAATGAGCAGTTCTTC CAWSPQDLNNEQFF
17 TRBD1 . TRBJ2-5 TRBV19 TGTGCCAGTAGTGCAACAGGGGTTTCGGTTTGGCAAGAGACCCAGTACTTC CASSATGVSVWQETQYF
15 . . TRBJ1-1 TRBV3-1/TRBV3-2 TGTGCCAGCAGCTCGGGGTGGGGGCTGAACACTGAAGCTTTCTTT CASSSGWGLNTEAFF
15 TRBD1 few TRBJ1-4 TRBV7-9 TGTGCCAGCAGCTCCTCGGACAGGGGGCGGGAAAAACTGTTTTTT CASSSSDRGREKLFF
17 TRBD1 . TRBJ2-7 TRBV7-9 TGTGCCAGCAGCTTAGCGAATGGACAGGGGAGACTCTACGAGCAGTACTTC CASSLANGQGRLYEQYF
15 TRBD1 . TRBJ1-2 TRBV2 TGTGCCAGCACCAGACAGGGACACTTCACATCTGGCTACACCTTC CASTRQGHFTSGYTF
16 . . TRBJ1-1 TRBV6-2/TRBV6-3 TGTGCCAGCAGTTACGTCCCTACACGGGTGAACACTGAAGCTTTCTTT CASSYVPTRVNTEAFF
13 . . TRBJ1-5 TRBV30 TGTGCCTGGGATACAGGGATCGGTCAGCCCCAGCATTTT CAWDTGIGQPQHF
15 . . TRBJ1-6 TRBV5-1 TGCGCCAGCAGCTTGGGGCGGGGAACGGGTTCACCCCTCCACTTT CASSLGRGTGSPLHF
18 TRBD1 . TRBJ1-3 TRBV11-2 TGTGCCAGCAGCTTAGGGACAGGGGTTCCCAGGTCGGGAAACACCATATATTTT CASSLGTGVPRSGNTIYF
14 . . TRBJ1-5 TRBV25-1 TGTGCCAGCAGTGAAGAGGGTCTTGATCAGCCCCAGCATTTT CASSEEGLDQPQHF
14 . . TRBJ2-7 TRBV4-1 TGCGCCAGCAGCCAAGAGGCGGGGACCTACGAGCAGTACTTC CASSQEAGTYEQYF
14 . . TRBJ1-2 TRBV5-4 TGTGCCAGCAGCGGAGACGGTGGGTTCTATGGCTACACCTTC CASSGDGGFYGYTF
14 TRBD2 . TRBJ2-1 TRBV6-4 TGTGCCAGCAGTGACGAGCGGGGGGGTAATGAGCAGTTCTTC CASSDERGGNEQFF